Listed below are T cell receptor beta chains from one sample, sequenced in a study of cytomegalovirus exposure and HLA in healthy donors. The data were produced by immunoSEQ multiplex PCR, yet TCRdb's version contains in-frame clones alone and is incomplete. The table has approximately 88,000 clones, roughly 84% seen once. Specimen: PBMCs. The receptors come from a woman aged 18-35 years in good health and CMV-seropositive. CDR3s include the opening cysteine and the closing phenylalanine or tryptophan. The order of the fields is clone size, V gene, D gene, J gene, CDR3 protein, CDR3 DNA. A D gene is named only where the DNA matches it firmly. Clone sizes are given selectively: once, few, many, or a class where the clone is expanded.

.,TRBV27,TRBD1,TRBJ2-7,CASRYRGLLDEQYF,TGTGCCAGCAGATACAGGGGCCTCCTGGACGAGCAGTACTTC
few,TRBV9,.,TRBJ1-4,CASSVASSHLSNEKLFF,TGTGCCAGCAGCGTAGCTTCAAGCCACTTATCTAATGAAAAACTGTTTTTT
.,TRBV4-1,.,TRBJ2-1,CASSQDTAPQAAPRLRYNEQFF,TGCGCCAGCAGCCAAGATACGGCGCCGCAGGCCGCGCCGAGACTACGTTACAATGAGCAGTTCTTC
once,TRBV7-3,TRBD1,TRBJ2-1,CASSLNSAGGRDEQFF,TGTGCCAGCAGCTTAAACTCGGCAGGGGGCAGGGATGAGCAGTTCTTC
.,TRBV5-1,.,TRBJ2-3,CASSLAIETDTQYF,TGCGCCAGCAGCTTAGCGATCGAAACAGATACGCAGTATTTT
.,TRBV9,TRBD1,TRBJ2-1,CASSVGQGEGEQFF,TGTGCCAGCAGCGTAGGCCAGGGGGAAGGTGAGCAGTTCTTC
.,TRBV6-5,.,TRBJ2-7,CASSYSVQEQYF,TGTGCCAGCAGTTACTCGGTACAGGAGCAGTACTTC
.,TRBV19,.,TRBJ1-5,CASSIAGAGQPQHF,TGTGCCAGTAGTATCGCGGGGGCTGGTCAGCCCCAGCATTTT
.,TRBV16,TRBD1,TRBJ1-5,CASSQTGTGGVGGNQPQHF,TGTGCCAGCAGCCAAACCGGGACAGGGGGCGTCGGCGGCAATCAGCCCCAGCATTTT
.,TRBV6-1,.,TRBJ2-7,CASSESTTGAYEQYF,TGTGCCAGCAGTGAGTCCACGACAGGCGCCTACGAGCAGTACTTC
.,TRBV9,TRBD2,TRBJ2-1,CASSVSGGAGNEQFF,TGTGCCAGCAGCGTCAGCGGGGGGGCAGGCAATGAGCAGTTCTTC
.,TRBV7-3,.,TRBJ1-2,CASSLNREGYTF,TGTGCCAGCAGCTTAAACAGGGAGGGCTACACCTTC
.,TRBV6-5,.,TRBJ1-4,CASSQLAGANEKLFF,TGTGCCAGCAGTCAACTGGCCGGGGCTAATGAAAAACTGTTTTTT
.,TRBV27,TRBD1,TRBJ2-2,CASSPRQGWTGELFF,TGTGCCAGCAGTCCCCGACAGGGTTGGACCGGGGAGCTGTTTTTT
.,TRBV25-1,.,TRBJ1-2,CASSERQGDGYTF,TGTGCCAGCAGTGAACGGCAGGGTGATGGCTACACCTTC
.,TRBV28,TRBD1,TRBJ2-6,CASNTGTGLPGANVLTF,TGTGCCAGCAATACCGGGACAGGTTTACCTGGGGCCAACGTCCTGACTTTC
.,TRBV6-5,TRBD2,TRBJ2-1,CASSRTSGPYNEQFF,TGTGCCAGCAGCCGTACTAGCGGGCCCTACAATGAGCAGTTCTTC
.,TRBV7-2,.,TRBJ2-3,CASSSSTDTQYF,TGTGCCAGCAGCTCCTCCACAGATACGCAGTATTTT
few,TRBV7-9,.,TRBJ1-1,CASSSQGVMNTEAFF,TGTGCCAGCAGCTCACAAGGGGTCATGAACACTGAAGCTTTCTTT
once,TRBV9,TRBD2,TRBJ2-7,CASSRGLAGLDSYEQYF,TGTGCCAGCAGCCGGGGACTAGCGGGGCTTGATTCCTACGAGCAGTACTTC